This is a list of T cell receptor beta chains from one sample in a study of T cell clusters in autoimmune cytopenias. No DNA is given; TCRdb re-called the multiplex PCR reads and lists each CDR3 protein once. The clone table shows some 8,000 distinct CDR3 sequences, with the ten largest holding 25% to 30%. Sequencing was performed on peripheral blood. The receptors originated from a human donor with an autoimmune cytopenia or autoimmune hepatitis (not recorded which). Each CDR3 is given with its conserved first and last residue. Where a row states a size, it is once, few, many or the class of an expanded clone; other rows omit it.

TRBV11-2	NA	TRBJ2-1	CASSQGLSGIPYNEQFF
TRBV20-1	NA	TRBJ2-3	CSARPGLAETDTQYF
TRBV29-1	medium-sized	TRBJ2-5	CSVETGQETQYF
TRBV19	NA	TRBJ2-5	CASSIPGLAGQETQYF
TRBV7-9	NA	TRBJ2-6	CASSRQDSGANVLTF
TRBV12-3/TRBV12-4	large	TRBJ1-6	CASSSGSGGTYNSPLHF
TRBV12-3/TRBV12-4	NA	TRBJ1-2	CASSLGSNYGYTF
TRBV29-1	medium-sized	TRBJ1-4	CSVDTTGGGLFF
TRBV30	NA	TRBJ1-6	CAWNEQYNSPLHF
TRBV6-1	NA	TRBJ2-7	CAGRTDYEQYF
TRBV12-3/TRBV12-4	NA	TRBJ2-7	CASNPGLETYEQYF
TRBV10-3	NA	TRBJ1-2	CAISESRVQNYGYTF
TRBV4-2	NA	TRBJ2-7	CASSQDYSLRYEQYF
TRBV5-6	NA	TRBJ2-5	CASSNTRTRSQETQYF
TRBV6-5	NA	TRBJ1-1	CAISLTGNTEAFF
TRBV12-3/TRBV12-4	NA	TRBJ2-1	CASSLIGGRRNEQFF
TRBV5-6	NA	TRBJ2-7	CASSYRTSGRASYEQYF
TRBV7-6	NA	TRBJ2-3	CASSLVRTSGSSTDTQYF
TRBV5-5	NA	TRBJ1-4	CASSSDRGRMSTNEKLFF
TRBV15	medium-sized	TRBJ2-2	CATSRGGAGKSGELFF
TRBV12-3/TRBV12-4	NA	TRBJ1-2	CASSRGMAGRYGYTF
TRBV6-6	medium-sized	TRBJ2-1	CASSLSNEQFF
TRBV6-5	medium-sized	TRBJ2-1	CASAPGQRGNEQFF
TRBV2	NA	TRBJ1-6	CASRGGNSPLHF
TRBV12-3/TRBV12-4	NA	TRBJ2-7	CASSFKTLAGQYF
TRBV6-5	NA	TRBJ2-1	CASSSTTNNEQFF
TRBV7-9	NA	TRBJ2-2	CASSLGSGAGELFF
TRBV12-3/TRBV12-4	NA	TRBJ2-3	CASSLRGKPTDTQYF
TRBV18	NA	TRBJ2-2	CASSQLPWDSNTGELFF
TRBV30	NA	TRBJ1-2	CAWSGQLLYGYTF
TRBV30	medium-sized	TRBJ2-1	CAWNRTSLHNEQFF
TRBV19	NA	TRBJ2-2	CASRPPLEIGELFF
TRBV12-3/TRBV12-4	NA	TRBJ2-1	CASSLAIAGYNEQFF
TRBV27	NA	TRBJ2-7	CASSGIQGLSYEQYF
TRBV20-1	NA	TRBJ2-7	CSARDGRQTYEQYF
TRBV5-1	NA	TRBJ2-7	CASRAGTGGYEQYF
TRBV19	medium-sized	TRBJ2-5	CASSIGTARETQYF